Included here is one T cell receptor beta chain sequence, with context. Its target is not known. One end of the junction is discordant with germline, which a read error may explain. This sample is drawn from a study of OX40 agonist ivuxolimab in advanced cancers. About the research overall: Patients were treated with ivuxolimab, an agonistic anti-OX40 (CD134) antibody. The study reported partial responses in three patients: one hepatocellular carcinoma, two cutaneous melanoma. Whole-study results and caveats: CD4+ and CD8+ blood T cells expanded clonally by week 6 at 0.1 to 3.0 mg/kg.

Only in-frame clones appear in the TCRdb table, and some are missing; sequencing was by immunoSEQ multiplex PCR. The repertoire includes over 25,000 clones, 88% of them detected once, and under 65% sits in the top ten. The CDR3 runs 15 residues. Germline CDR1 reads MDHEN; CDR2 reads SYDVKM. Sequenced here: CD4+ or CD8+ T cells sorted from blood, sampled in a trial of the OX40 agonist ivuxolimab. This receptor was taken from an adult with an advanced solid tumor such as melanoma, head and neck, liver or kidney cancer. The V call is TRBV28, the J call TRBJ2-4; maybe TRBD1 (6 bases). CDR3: CASSVWTAAKNIQYF. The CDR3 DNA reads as TGTGCCAGCAGTGTATGGACAGCAGCCAAAAACATTCAGTACTTC.